This T cell receptor beta chain emerged from a study of blood T cell repertoires in COVID-19. Assay: immunoSEQ multiplex PCR; the TCRdb copy retains only in-frame clones and omits some. This sample yields some 80,000 clones, of which roughly 78% are seen a single time; about a third belongs to the top ten. This CDR3 region has 14 residues. The germline V and J ends were trimmed by 1 base and 3 bases, with 7 bases remaining between them. Germline values: CDR1 SGHDN, CDR2 FVKESK. The gene calls are TRBV14 and TRBJ2-1; a weak D match, TRBD1 (5 bases). This TCR was sampled from a man between 60 and 75 years old with COVID-19, enrolled during active disease. The sample consisted of peripheral blood. The CDR3 sequence: CASSQGGHYNEQFF. The CDR3 region has the DNA TGTGCCAGCAGCCAAGGCGGACACTACAATGAGCAGTTCTTC.